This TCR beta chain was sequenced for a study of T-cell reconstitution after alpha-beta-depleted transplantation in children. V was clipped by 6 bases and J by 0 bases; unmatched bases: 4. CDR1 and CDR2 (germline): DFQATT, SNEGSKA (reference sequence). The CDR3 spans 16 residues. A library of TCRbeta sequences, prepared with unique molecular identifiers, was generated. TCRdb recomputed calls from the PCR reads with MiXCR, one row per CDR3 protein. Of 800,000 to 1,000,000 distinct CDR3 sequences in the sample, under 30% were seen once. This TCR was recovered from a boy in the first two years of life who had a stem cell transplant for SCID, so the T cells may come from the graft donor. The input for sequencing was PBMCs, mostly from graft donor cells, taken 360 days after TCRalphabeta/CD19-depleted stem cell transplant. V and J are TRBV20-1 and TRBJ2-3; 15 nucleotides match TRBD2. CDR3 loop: CSAGTSGGPSTDTQYF. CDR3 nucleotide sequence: TGCAGTGCCGGGACTAGCGGGGGGCCGAGCACAGATACGCAGTATTTT.